This T cell receptor (beta chain) comes out of a study of patients and donors after allogeneic stem cell transplantation. A single record per CDR3 protein comes from TCRdb applying MiXCR to the RT-PCR reads. The sample yields about a million distinct CDR3 sequences, more than 15% seen once. This clonotype occurred many times. The receptor was derived from a human donor who was either an allogeneic HSCT recipient or a stem cell or donor lymphocyte infusion donor (not recorded which). It is not recorded whose cells these are; they may come from a transplant donor. The sample comprised blood, either unsorted or a sorted T cell fraction (not recorded which).

CDR3 protein: CASSLGQGANSPLHF. In DNA form, the CDR3 reads TGTGCCAGCAGTTTAGGTCAGGGGGCCAATTCACCCCTCCACTTT. The chain joins TRBV12-3 or TRBV12-4 to TRBJ1-6; TRBD1 matches at 8 bases. Trimming cost V 1 base and J 7 bases; bases outside gene matches: 3. The CDR3 extends over 15 amino acids.